These T cell receptor beta chains were read from a single sample in a study of identical twins. One entry per CDR3 protein, called by TCRdb with MiXCR from the 5' RACE reads. The sample has some 900,000 distinct CDR3 sequences, around 12% seen once; the top ten hold around 1.5%. Another study also made use of these data, one on yellow fever vaccine responses in identical twins.

What was sequenced was PBMCs. The receptors originated from a young woman in good health. CDR3s include the opening cysteine and the closing phenylalanine or tryptophan. The order of the fields is D gene, clone size, J gene, V gene, CDR3 protein, CDR3 DNA. A D gene is named only where the DNA matches it firmly. Where a row states a size, it is once, few, many or the class of an expanded clone; other rows omit it.

TRBD2 few TRBJ2-1 TRBV5-1 CASNPGSHFSGSGVEQFF TGCGCCAGCAATCCAGGTTCCCACTTTAGCGGGAGCGGAGTTGAGCAGTTCTTC
TRBD1 many TRBJ2-5 TRBV10-3 CAISPETGPRVETQYF TGTGCCATCAGCCCCGAGACAGGGCCTCGGGTGGAGACCCAGTACTTC
TRBD1 . TRBJ1-5 TRBV28 CASRPGQGSNQPQHF TGTGCCAGCAGACCAGGACAGGGTAGCAATCAGCCCCAGCATTTT
TRBD1 few TRBJ2-1 TRBV7-8 CASSSRDRGINEQFF TGTGCCAGCAGCTCCCGGGACAGGGGGATCAATGAGCAGTTCTTC
TRBD2 . TRBJ2-1 TRBV28 CASSFAGEPPYNEQFF TGTGCCAGCAGTTTCGCGGGAGAACCCCCCTACAATGAGCAGTTCTTC
. . TRBJ2-5 TRBV29-1 CSVLEARGWETQYF TGCAGCGTACTTGAGGCACGAGGTTGGGAGACCCAGTACTTC
. . TRBJ1-1 TRBV5-1 CASSLGRLSYTEAFF TGCGCCAGCAGCTTGGGTCGGTTAAGTTACACTGAAGCTTTCTTT
. many TRBJ1-5 TRBV4-1 CASSRGGDSNQPQHF TGCGCCAGCAGTCGGGGAGGGGATAGCAATCAGCCCCAGCATTTT
TRBD1 . TRBJ2-2 TRBV7-9 CASSSLTDRSNTGELFF TGTGCCAGCAGCTCGTTAACGGACAGGAGTAACACCGGGGAGCTGTTTTTT
. . TRBJ2-7 TRBV10-3 CAISESASVYEQYF TGTGCCATCAGTGAGTCGGCTAGTGTCTACGAGCAGTACTTC
. . TRBJ2-5 TRBV28 CASRIQGGFGAQYF TGTGCCAGCAGGATTCAGGGGGGGTTCGGGGCCCAGTACTTC
. many TRBJ2-6 TRBV21-1 CASVGSGSSGANVLTF .
. . TRBJ1-1 TRBV19 CASSGMSYMNTEAFF TGTGCCAGTAGCGGGATGTCGTACATGAACACTGAAGCTTTCTTT
TRBD1 few TRBJ2-7 TRBV20-1 CSARTGYVEQYF TGCAGTGCTAGGACAGGGTACGTCGAGCAGTACTTC
TRBD1 . TRBJ2-7 TRBV28 CASRQTGTGLREQYF TGTGCCAGCAGACAAACCGGGACAGGCCTCCGGGAGCAGTACTTC
TRBD2 . TRBJ2-7 TRBV29-1 CSVEDRIAGGLYEQYF TGCAGCGTTGAAGATCGAATAGCGGGAGGACTGTACGAGCAGTACTTC
TRBD2 once TRBJ2-1 TRBV20-1 CSAGAGGPNNEQFF TGCAGTGCGGGAGCGGGAGGGCCGAACAATGAGCAGTTCTTC
. . TRBJ2-2 TRBV12-3/TRBV12-4 CATTKNTGELFF TGTGCCACGACGAAGAACACCGGGGAGCTGTTTTTT
. . TRBJ2-5 TRBV20-1 CSATTGETQYF TGCAGTGCAACTACCGGGGAGACCCAGTACTTC
. few TRBJ2-2 TRBV19 CASSEFGELFF TGTGCCAGTAGCGAATTCGGGGAGCTGTTTTTT
. few TRBJ1-2 TRBV13 CASSSQRSGYTF TGTGCCAGCAGCTCGCAGCGAAGTGGCTACACCTTC
TRBD2 few TRBJ2-3 TRBV24-1 CATSDLGTSGKIEGATQYF TGTGCCACCAGTGATCTCGGGACTAGCGGGAAAATCGAGGGGGCTACGCAGTATTTT
TRBD2 . TRBJ2-2 TRBV28 CASSSIPGGTFASGELFF TGTGCCAGCAGTTCCATCCCGGGGGGTACTTTTGCATCCGGGGAGCTGTTTTTT
. few TRBJ2-3 TRBV7-9 CASSSPGSDTQYF TGTGCCAGCAGCTCCCCTGGGTCAGATACGCAGTATTTT
. . TRBJ1-2 TRBV6-5 CASSYDGQSNYGYTF TGTGCCAGCAGTTACGATGGACAATCCAACTATGGCTACACCTTC
. . TRBJ2-5 TRBV20-1 CSATAREETQYF TGCAGTGCTACCGCCAGGGAAGAGACCCAGTACTTC
TRBD2 . TRBJ2-2 TRBV7-6 CASSLAVELAGGRATGELFF TGTGCCAGCAGCTTAGCAGTTGAACTAGCGGGAGGTCGAGCCACCGGGGAGCTGTTTTTT
TRBD1 few TRBJ2-2 TRBV25-1 CASSEGTGETGELFF TGTGCCAGCAGTGAAGGGACAGGGGAGACCGGGGAGCTGTTTTTT
TRBD2 many TRBJ2-1 TRBV29-1 CSVGLAPYNEQFF TGCAGCGTCGGACTAGCCCCTTACAATGAGCAGTTCTTC
. many TRBJ1-1 TRBV5-1 CASSFSTVENTEAFF TGCGCCAGCAGCTTTAGTACGGTGGAGAACACTGAAGCTTTCTTT
TRBD1 . TRBJ2-2 TRBV19 CASSALGQGNTGELFF TGTGCCAGTAGTGCCCTAGGACAGGGGAACACCGGGGAGCTGTTTTTT
. . TRBJ2-7 TRBV2 CASRGGRGESQYF TGTGCCAGCAGAGGGGGTCGCGGGGAATCGCAGTACTTC
. . TRBJ2-1 TRBV20-1 CSARDLDYSYNEQFF TGCAGTGCTAGAGATCTGGACTACTCCTACAATGAGCAGTTCTTC
. . TRBJ1-4 TRBV6-5 CASSYSRVGGPSNEKLFF TGTGCCAGCAGTTACTCGAGAGTCGGGGGGCCATCTAATGAAAAACTGTTTTTT
. . TRBJ2-3 TRBV24-1 CATSDSPDSTDTQYF TGTGCCACCAGTGATTCCCCGGACAGCACAGATACGCAGTATTTT
. few TRBJ2-7 TRBV2 CASSEPRGTSSYEQYF TGTGCCAGCAGTGAACCCCGTGGGACATCCTCCTACGAGCAGTACTTC
TRBD2 few TRBJ2-1 TRBV7-2 CASSLKTSGGGRDEQFF TGTGCCAGCAGCTTAAAAACTAGCGGAGGGGGGCGCGATGAGCAGTTCTTC
. many TRBJ1-5 TRBV4-1 CASSQDPERSNQPQHF TGCGCCAGCAGCCAAGATCCCGAGAGAAGCAATCAGCCCCAGCATTTT
TRBD2 few TRBJ2-1 TRBV4-1 CASRSIGTSSDNEQFF TGCGCCAGCAGGTCCATCGGGACTAGCTCAGACAATGAGCAGTTCTTC
. . TRBJ2-1 TRBV6-1 CASHTSASYNEQFF TGTGCCAGCCACACTAGTGCGTCCTACAATGAGCAGTTCTTC
TRBD2 . TRBJ2-3 TRBV11-1 CASSFHGLAGASTDTQYF TGTGCCAGCAGCTTTCACGGACTAGCGGGAGCTAGCACAGATACGCAGTATTTT
. . TRBJ2-7 TRBV12-3/TRBV12-4 CASSSRGESSEQYF TGTGCCAGCAGCTCCAGGGGAGAGTCGTCCGAGCAGTACTTC
. . TRBJ1-6 TRBV5-8 CASSLVPGLNSPLHF TGTGCCAGCAGCTTGGTTCCAGGTCTCAATTCACCCCTCCACTTT
TRBD2 . TRBJ2-5 TRBV12-3/TRBV12-4 CASSAGTTETQYF TGTGCCAGCAGCGCTGGGACTACGGAGACCCAGTACTTC
. few TRBJ1-4 TRBV4-1 CASSQQPGPTNEKLFF TGCGCCAGCAGCCAACAACCGGGGCCAACTAATGAAAAACTGTTTTTT
TRBD2 few TRBJ2-1 TRBV6-1 CASSGLAGSNEQFF TGTGCCAGCAGCGGACTAGCGGGCTCCAATGAGCAGTTCTTC
. . TRBJ2-7 TRBV12-3/TRBV12-4 CASSFPGAHEQYF TGTGCCAGCAGTTTTCCTGGGGCCCACGAGCAGTACTTC
. many TRBJ2-5 TRBV5-1 CASRSLGYQETQYF TGCGCCAGCAGATCGTTAGGGTACCAAGAGACCCAGTACTTC
TRBD1 few TRBJ1-2 TRBV4-2 CASSRDIGQGKDTF TGTGCCAGCAGCCGCGATATAGGACAGGGCAAGGACACCTTC
. . TRBJ2-2 TRBV28 CASSLSGPGTGELFF TGTGCCAGCAGTTTATCGGGACCAGGGACCGGGGAGCTGTTTTTT
. once TRBJ2-4 TRBV6-2/TRBV6-3 CASSATGTIAKNIQYF TGTGCCAGCAGTGCAACAGGGACGATAGCCAAAAACATTCAGTACTTC
. few TRBJ2-3 TRBV12-3/TRBV12-4 CASSLTAGTADTQYF TGTGCCAGCAGTCTCACGGCCGGGACGGCCGATACGCAGTATTTT
TRBD2 . TRBJ2-1 TRBV20-1 CSARDQAWTSVNNEQFF TGCAGTGCTAGAGATCAAGCCTGGACTAGCGTAAACAATGAGCAGTTCTTC